This T cell receptor beta chain originates from a study of control samples from healthy donors and cancer patients. Produced via immunoSEQ multiplex PCR; TCRdb's table is partial and in-frame only. This table has some 120,000 clones, roughly nine tenths appearing once. Trimming took 3 bases from V and 3 from J; bases not matched to a gene: 5. CDR1 is DFQATT and CDR2 is SNEGSKA in the germline V gene (reference sequence). The CDR3 is made up of 13 amino acids. This TCR came from a man aged 18 to 29 in good health. Sequencing was done on a sample of blood. The V gene is TRBV20-1, the J gene TRBJ2-7, with 7 bases matching TRBD1. The CDR3 sequence is CSASSNRGYEQYF. The CDR3 nucleotides read TGCAGTGCTAGTTCTAACAGGGGCTACGAGCAGTACTTC.